This T cell receptor (beta chain) was sequenced in a study of radiation and T cells in renal cell carcinoma. Overall study results and limits: In blood, top tumor clones expanded by 2 weeks, shrinking by 4. Without pretreatment biopsies, baseline tumor clonotype presence was undetermined.

The V and J ends lost 7 bases and 4 bases respectively, with 13 bases between them. The CDR3 covers 13 residues. Looked up from germline, CDR1 is LNHDA and CDR2 is SQIVND (reference sequence). On this clone: Its antigen is still unknown.

Documented time point: blood 4 weeks post-SBRT, at nephrectomy. The sample's treatment: 15 Gy SBRT to primary tumor, nephrectomy 4 weeks later. Nephrectomy followed 15 Gy stereotactic body radiation by 4 weeks. Serial blood draws occurred at baseline and 2 and 4 weeks post-SBRT. Clones were read by immunoSEQ multiplex PCR, and TCRdb kept only the in-frame ones, dropping some. The top ten hold 2.4% of the sample, which has over 60,000 clones, around four fifths seen once. This chain connects TRBV19 to TRBJ1-2, with D possibly TRBD1 on 5 matching bases. This clonotype was sampled from a woman aged 55-69 years with renal cell carcinoma. The material sequenced was blood, taken from a patient whose treatment included radiotherapy and nephrectomy. The DNA for the CDR3 is TGTGCCAGTAATAGAGGGGAGACCTATGGCTACACCTTC. This gives the protein CASNRGETYGYTF.